The clone carrying this T cell receptor (beta chain) has more than one count but fewer than ten. The sample originates from a study of T cells in Graves' hyperthyroidism and ophthalmopathy. Trimming stripped 7 bases from V and 1 base from J, with 17 bases between. CDR3 size: 16 residues. Germline CDR1 reads MDHEN; CDR2 reads SYDVKM. The investigators amplified TCR beta CDR3 regions from RNA transcripts. The TCR CDR3 first-round RT-PCR relied on the HTBI primer set. TCRdb reanalysed the multiplex PCR reads using MiXCR and keeps one entry per CDR3 protein. The table lists some 600,000 distinct CDR3 sequences, 14% of them singletons, with under 7% in the top ten.

The source of this sequence is a woman aged 30 to 39 with Graves' hyperthyroidism that later progressed to Graves' ophthalmopathy. Sequencing was done on a sample of blood. The chain combines TRBV28 with TRBJ1-3, with D perhaps TRBD1 (6 bases). CDR3: CASTKMGAGSGNTIYF. The CDR3 region has the DNA TGTGCCAGCACCAAAATGGGGGCAGGGTCTGGAAACACCATATATTTT. The full variable domain, in which reference TRBV28 and TRBJ1-3 provide the parts outside the CDR3, is DVKVTQSSRYLVKRTGEKVFLECVQDMDHENMFWYRQDPGLGLRLIYFSYDVKMKEKGDIPEGYSVSREKKERFSLILESASTNQTSMYLCASTKMGAGSGNTIYFGEGSWLTVV.